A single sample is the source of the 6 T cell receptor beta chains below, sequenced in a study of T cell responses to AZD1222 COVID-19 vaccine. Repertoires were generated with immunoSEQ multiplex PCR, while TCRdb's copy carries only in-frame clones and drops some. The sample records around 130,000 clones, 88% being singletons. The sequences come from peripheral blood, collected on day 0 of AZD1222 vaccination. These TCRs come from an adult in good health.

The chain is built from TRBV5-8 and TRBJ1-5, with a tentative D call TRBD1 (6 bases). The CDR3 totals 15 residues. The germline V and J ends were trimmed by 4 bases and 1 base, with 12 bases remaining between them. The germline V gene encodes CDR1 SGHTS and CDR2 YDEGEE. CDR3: CASSAGAFSNQPQHF. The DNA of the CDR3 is TGTGCCAGCAGCGCAGGGGCGTTCAGCAATCAGCCCCAGCATTTT.

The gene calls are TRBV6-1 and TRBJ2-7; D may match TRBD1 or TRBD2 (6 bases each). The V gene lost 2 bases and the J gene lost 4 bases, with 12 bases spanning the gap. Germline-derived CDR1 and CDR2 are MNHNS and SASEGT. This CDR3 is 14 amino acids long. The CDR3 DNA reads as TGTGCCAGCAGTGAAAGCTGGAGGGGGTACGAGCAGTACTTC. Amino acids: CASSESWRGYEQYF.

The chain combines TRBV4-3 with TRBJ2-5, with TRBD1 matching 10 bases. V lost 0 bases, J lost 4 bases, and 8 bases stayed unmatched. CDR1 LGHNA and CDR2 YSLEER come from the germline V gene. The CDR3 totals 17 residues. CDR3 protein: CASSQDSSGQGIETQYF. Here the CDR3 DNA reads TGCGCCAGCAGCCAAGATAGCTCGGGACAGGGGATAGAGACCCAGTACTTC.

CDR3 nucleotides: TGTGCCAGCAGCCGAACCCCTAGCCAACCGCTAGAAGGCAATGAGCAGTTCTTC. Translating gives CASSRTPSQPLEGNEQFF. This rearrangement joins TRBV7-3 to TRBJ2-1; D possibly corresponds to TRBD2 (5 bases). V was pared by 5 bases and J by 6 bases, with 26 bases between. There are 18 residues in the CDR3. The germline CDR1 and CDR2 sequences are SGHTA and FQGTGA.

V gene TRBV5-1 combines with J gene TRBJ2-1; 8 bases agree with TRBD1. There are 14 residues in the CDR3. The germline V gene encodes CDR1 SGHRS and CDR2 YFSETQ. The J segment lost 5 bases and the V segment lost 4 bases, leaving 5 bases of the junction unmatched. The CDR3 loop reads CASSPGQDHNEQFF. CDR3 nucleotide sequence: TGCGCCAGCAGCCCGGGACAGGACCACAATGAGCAGTTCTTC.

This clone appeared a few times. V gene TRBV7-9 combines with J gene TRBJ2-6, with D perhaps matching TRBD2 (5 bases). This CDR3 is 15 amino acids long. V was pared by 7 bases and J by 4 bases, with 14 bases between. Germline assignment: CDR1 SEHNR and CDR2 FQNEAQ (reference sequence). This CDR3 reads CASNRVPGGANVLTF. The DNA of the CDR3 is TGTGCCAGCAACCGGGTCCCGGGAGGGGCCAACGTCCTGACTTTC.